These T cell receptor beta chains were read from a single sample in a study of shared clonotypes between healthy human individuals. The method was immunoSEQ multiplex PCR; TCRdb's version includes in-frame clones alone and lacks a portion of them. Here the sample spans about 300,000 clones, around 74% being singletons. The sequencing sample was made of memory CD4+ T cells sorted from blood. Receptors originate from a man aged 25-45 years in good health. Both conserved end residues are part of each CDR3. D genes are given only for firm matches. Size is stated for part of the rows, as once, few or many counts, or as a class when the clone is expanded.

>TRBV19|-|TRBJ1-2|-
CASGTSYGYTF
TGTGCCAGTGGTACTAGCTATGGCTACACCTTC
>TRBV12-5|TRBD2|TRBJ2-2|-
CASGTGLLAGPGELFF
TGTGCTAGTGGGACGGGACTGCTAGCGGGTCCCGGGGAGCTGTTTTTT
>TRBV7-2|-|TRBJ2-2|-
CASSFDRELFF
TGTGCCAGCAGCTTTGATCGGGAGCTGTTTTTT
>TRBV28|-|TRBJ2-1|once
CASSTVWSAVNEQFF
TGTGCCAGCAGTACAGTCTGGAGTGCGGTCAATGAGCAGTTCTTC
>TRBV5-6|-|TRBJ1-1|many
CASRRFTGLMNTEAFF
TGTGCCAGCAGGCGATTTACAGGGCTAATGAACACTGAAGCTTTCTTT
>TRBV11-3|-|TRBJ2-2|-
CASSPLQNTGELFF
TGTGCCAGCAGCCCACTACAGAACACCGGGGAGCTGTTTTTT
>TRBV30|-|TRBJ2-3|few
CAWSVSFGTGTQYF
TGTGCCTGGAGTGTTTCGTTCGGCACGGGTACGCAGTATTTT
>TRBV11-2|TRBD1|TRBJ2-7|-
CASSRRDRGSYEQYF
TGTGCCAGCAGTCGCCGGGACAGGGGATCCTACGAGCAGTACTTC
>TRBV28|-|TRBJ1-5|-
CASSGQAIQPQHF
TGTGCCAGCAGCGGGCAGGCTATCCAGCCCCAGCATTTT
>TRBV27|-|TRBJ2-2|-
CASGGTRTTGELFF
TGTGCCAGCGGGGGGACTCGGACTACCGGGGAGCTGTTTTTT
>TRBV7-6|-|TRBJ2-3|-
CASSLYKESDTQYF
TGTGCCAGCAGCTTATACAAAGAGTCAGATACGCAGTATTTT
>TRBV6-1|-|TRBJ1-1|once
CASREGMWEAFF
TGTGCCAGCAGGGAGGGGATGTGGGAAGCTTTCTTT
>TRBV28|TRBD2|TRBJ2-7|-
CASLAGGIRYEQYF
TGTGCCAGCCTCGCGGGGGGGATCAGGTACGAGCAGTACTTC
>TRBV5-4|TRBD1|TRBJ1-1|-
CASSRDRAPNTEAFF
TGTGCCAGCAGCAGGGACAGAGCCCCGAACACTGAAGCTTTCTTT
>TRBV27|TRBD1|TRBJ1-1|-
CATGTGVAEAFF
TGTGCCACCGGCACAGGGGTGGCTGAAGCTTTCTTT
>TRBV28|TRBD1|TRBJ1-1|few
CASSLPGQGVTEAFF
TGTGCCAGCAGTTTACCGGGACAGGGGGTGACTGAAGCTTTCTTT
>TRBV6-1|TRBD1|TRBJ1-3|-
CASCITGVSGNTIYF
TGTGCCAGCTGTATCACAGGGGTCTCTGGAAACACCATATATTTT
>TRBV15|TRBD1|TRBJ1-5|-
CATQNYRQGGLPQHF
TGTGCCACGCAGAACTATCGGCAGGGGGGTCTGCCCCAGCATTTT
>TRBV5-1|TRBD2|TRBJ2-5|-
CASSLAASGRTGGETQYF
TGCGCCAGCAGCTTGGCGGCTAGCGGGAGAACCGGAGGGGAGACCCAGTACTTC
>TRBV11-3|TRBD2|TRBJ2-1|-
CASSPYSGGTPNEQFF
TGTGCCAGCAGCCCTTATAGCGGGGGTACCCCCAATGAGCAGTTCTTC
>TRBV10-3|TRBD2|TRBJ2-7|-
CAISESVLAGRNYEQYF
TGTGCCATCAGTGAATCTGTCCTAGCGGGAAGAAACTACGAGCAGTACTTC
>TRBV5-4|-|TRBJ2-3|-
CASSDPKRGTDTQYF
TGTGCCAGCAGCGATCCTAAGCGGGGCACAGATACGCAGTATTTT
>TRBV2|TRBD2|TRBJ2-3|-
CASAVGRQADTQYF
TGTGCCAGCGCTGTCGGGAGGCAAGCAGATACGCAGTATTTT
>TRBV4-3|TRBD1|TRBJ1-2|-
CASGTDINYGYTF
TGCGCCAGCGGGACAGACATTAACTATGGCTACACCTTC